The present TCR beta chain was sequenced within a study of T cells in Graves' hyperthyroidism and ophthalmopathy. The germline CDR1 and CDR2 sequences are MNHNS and SASEGT. V lost 7 bases and J 0 bases, leaving 9 bases between the germline ends. This CDR3 has 14 residues. RNA transcripts were the template for amplifying TCR beta CDR3 regions. The TCR CDR3 was amplified in a first-round RT-PCR using the HTBI primer set. Via MiXCR, TCRdb re-called the multiplex PCR reads, giving one row per CDR3 protein. The table includes roughly 710,000 distinct CDR3 sequences, 30% to 40% detected once. Sequencing input: blood. This sequence originates from a woman aged 40-49 years with Graves' hyperthyroidism. The rearrangement links TRBV6-1 to TRBJ2-2; D remains ambiguous. In nucleotides, the CDR3 is TGTGCCAGCAAGGACCTCCCGAACACCGGGGAGCTGTTTTTT. As protein: CASKDLPNTGELFF.